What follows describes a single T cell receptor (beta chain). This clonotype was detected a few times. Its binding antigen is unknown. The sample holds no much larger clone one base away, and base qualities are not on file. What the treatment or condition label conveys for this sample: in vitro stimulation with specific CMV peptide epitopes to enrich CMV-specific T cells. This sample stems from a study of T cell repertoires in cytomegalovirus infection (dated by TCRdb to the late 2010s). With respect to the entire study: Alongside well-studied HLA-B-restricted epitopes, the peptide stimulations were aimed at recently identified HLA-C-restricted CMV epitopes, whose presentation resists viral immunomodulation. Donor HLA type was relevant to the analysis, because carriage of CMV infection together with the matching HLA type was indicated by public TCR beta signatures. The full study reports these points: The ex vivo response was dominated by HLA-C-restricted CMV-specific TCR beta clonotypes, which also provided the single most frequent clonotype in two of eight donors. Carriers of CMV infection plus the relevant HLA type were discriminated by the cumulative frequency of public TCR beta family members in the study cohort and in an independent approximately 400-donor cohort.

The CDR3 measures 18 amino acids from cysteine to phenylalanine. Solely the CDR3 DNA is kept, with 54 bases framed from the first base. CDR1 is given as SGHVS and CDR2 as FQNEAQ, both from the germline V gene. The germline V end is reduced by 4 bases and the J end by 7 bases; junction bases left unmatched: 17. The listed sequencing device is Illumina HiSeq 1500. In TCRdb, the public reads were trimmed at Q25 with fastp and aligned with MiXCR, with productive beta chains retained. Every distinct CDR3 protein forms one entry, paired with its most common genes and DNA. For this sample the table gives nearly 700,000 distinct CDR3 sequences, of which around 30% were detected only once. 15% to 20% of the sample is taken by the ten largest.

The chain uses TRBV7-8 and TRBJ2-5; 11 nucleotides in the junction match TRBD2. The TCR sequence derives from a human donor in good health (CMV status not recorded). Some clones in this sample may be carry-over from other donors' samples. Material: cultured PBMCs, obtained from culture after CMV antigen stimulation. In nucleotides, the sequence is TGTGCCAGCAGCTCAACAGAGACTAGCGGGGAGGTTATAGGGACCCAGTACTTC. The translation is CASSSTETSGEVIGTQYF.